This T cell receptor (beta chain) was identified in a study of OX40 agonist ivuxolimab in advanced cancers. Study as a whole: All patients had ivuxolimab intravenously every 2 weeks at 0.01 to 10 mg/kg. Study findings and constraints: In the 0.1 to 3.0 mg/kg range, CD4+ and CD8+ blood T cells had expanded clonally by week 6. What antigens the expanded peripheral T cells recognized was never established.

Assay used: immunoSEQ multiplex PCR; TCRdb lists only in-frame clones, some missing. The table lists approximately 77,000 clones, over 85% of them singletons. A single count supports this clone. Antigen specificity is unknown. Per germline, CDR1 SEHNR and CDR2 FQNEAQ (reference sequence). The germline V and J ends were trimmed by 5 bases and 4 bases, with 14 bases remaining between them. The CDR3 covers 14 residues. Autoimmune disease history or systemic immunosuppression barred patients. J is TRBJ1-2 and V is TRBV7-9; D unclear. Sequenced here: CD4+ or CD8+ T cells sorted from blood, sampled in a trial of the OX40 agonist ivuxolimab. This receptor was taken from an adult with an advanced solid tumor such as melanoma, head and neck, liver or kidney cancer. CDR3: CASSVRADSYGYTF. The CDR3 nucleotides read TGTGCCAGCAGCGTCCGGGCTGACTCCTATGGCTACACCTTC.